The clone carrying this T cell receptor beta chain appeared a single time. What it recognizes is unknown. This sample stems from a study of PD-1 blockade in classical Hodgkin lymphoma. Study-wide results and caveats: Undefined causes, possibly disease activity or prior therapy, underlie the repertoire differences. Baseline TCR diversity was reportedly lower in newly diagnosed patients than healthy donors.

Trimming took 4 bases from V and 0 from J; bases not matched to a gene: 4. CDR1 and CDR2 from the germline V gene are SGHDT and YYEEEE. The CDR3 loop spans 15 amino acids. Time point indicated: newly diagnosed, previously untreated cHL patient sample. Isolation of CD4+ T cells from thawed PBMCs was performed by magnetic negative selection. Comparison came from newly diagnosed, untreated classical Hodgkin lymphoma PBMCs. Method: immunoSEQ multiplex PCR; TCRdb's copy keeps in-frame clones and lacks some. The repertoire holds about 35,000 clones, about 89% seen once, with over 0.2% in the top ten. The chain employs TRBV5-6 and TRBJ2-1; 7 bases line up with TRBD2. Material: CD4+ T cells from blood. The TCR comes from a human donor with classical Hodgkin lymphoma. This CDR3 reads CASSLRGSSYNEQFF. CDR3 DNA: TGTGCCAGCAGCCTGCGGGGGAGCTCCTACAATGAGCAGTTCTTC.